One TCR beta chain is described in this entry. The antigen remains unidentified. The PCR used 60 Vbeta and 13 Jbeta primers. The method was immunoSEQ multiplex PCR; TCRdb's version includes in-frame clones alone and lacks a portion of them. Of a few hundred thousand clones listed, roughly 80% were seen once; the top ten hold about 16%. The record originates from a study of cytomegalovirus exposure and HLA in healthy donors. Everyone who donated was a healthy bone marrow donor. Donors were nominally healthy when sampled, though unrecorded immune exposures were likely. V dropped 1 base and J dropped 0; count of bases not matched to a gene: 3. The germline V gene encodes CDR1 SGHNT and CDR2 YENEEA. The CDR3 runs 16 residues. Study-level findings and limits: Presence/absence analyses took donor sequencing depth as roughly uniform.

The sequenced sample consisted of PBMCs. The chain uses TRBV11-3 and TRBJ2-3, with 8 positions matching TRBD2. The receptor comes from a man aged 35 to 55 in good health and CMV-seronegative. This chain's CDR3 is CASSLGPSGSTDTQYF. CDR3 sequence (DNA): TGTGCCAGCAGCTTAGGGCCTAGCGGGAGCACAGATACGCAGTATTTT.